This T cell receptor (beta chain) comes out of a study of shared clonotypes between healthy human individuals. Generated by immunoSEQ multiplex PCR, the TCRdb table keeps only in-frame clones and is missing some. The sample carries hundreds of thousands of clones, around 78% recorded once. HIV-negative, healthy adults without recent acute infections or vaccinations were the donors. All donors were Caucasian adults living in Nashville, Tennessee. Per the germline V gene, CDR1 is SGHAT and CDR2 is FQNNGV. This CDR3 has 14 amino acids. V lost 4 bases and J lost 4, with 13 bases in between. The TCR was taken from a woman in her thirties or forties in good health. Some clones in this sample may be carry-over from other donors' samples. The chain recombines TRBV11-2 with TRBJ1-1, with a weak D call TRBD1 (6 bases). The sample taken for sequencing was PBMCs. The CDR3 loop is CASSSQGGSTEAFF. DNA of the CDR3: TGTGCCAGCAGCTCACAGGGAGGGAGCACTGAAGCTTTCTTT.